Presented here are 12 T cell receptor beta chains from one specimen sequenced in a study of T cell responses to AZD1222 COVID-19 vaccine. Data came from immunoSEQ multiplex PCR; TCRdb stores just in-frame clones and leaves some out. The sample includes about 120,000 clones, around 89% of them seen just once. Sequences were derived from peripheral blood, sampled on day 0 of AZD1222 vaccination. The origin of the receptors is an adult in good health.

This rearrangement joins TRBV27 to TRBJ2-1; 9 positions agree with TRBD1. J gave up 12 bases and V 6 bases, and 12 bases lay outside the gene matches. Germline V gene lookup returns CDR1 MNHEY and CDR2 SMNVEV (reference sequence). The CDR3 sequence is 14 residues long. The CDR3 coding sequence is TGTGCCAGCAGCCGCATCACAGGGGGCGCAGGGCAGTTCTTC. This codes for CASSRITGGAGQFF.

The chain employs TRBV9 and TRBJ2-7; 9 bases match TRBD2. V shed 0 bases and J 3 bases; nucleotides not matched to a gene: 4. CDR1 is SGDLS, CDR2 YYNGEE, per germline. The CDR3 covers 15 residues. The CDR3 protein is CASSVGTSEVYEQYF. CDR3 in DNA: TGTGCCAGCAGCGTAGGGACTAGCGAGGTCTACGAGCAGTACTTC.

The chain has TRBV12-3 or TRBV12-4 and TRBJ1-3; D is unclear. The CDR3 runs 12 residues. Trimming cost V 6 bases and J 4 bases, with 7 bases left between them. The CDR3 DNA reads TGTGCCAGCAGAAGTCAGGGAAACACCATATATTTT. This codes for CASRSQGNTIYF.

This clone was seen a single time. This chain connects TRBV7-9 to TRBJ1-2; D is undetermined. The V gene's germline CDR1 is SEHNR and CDR2 FQNEAQ (reference sequence). With 6 bases removed from V and 8 bases from J, the gap between germline ends came to 31 bases. The CDR3 is 18 amino acids. CDR3 loop: CASSHGVGSPRRPLGYTF. CDR3 in DNA: TGTGCCAGCAGTCATGGAGTGGGTTCACCCCGTCGTCCTCTCGGCTACACCTTC.

The V call is TRBV10-3, the J call TRBJ1-6, with 8 positions matching TRBD1. V lost 2 bases to trimming and J lost 6 bases; unmatched junction nucleotides: 6. CDR1 and CDR2 (germline): ENHRY, SYGVKD. The CDR3 extends over 16 amino acids. CDR3 sequence reads: CAISEPRQGSNSPLHF. The CDR3 DNA reads TGTGCCATCAGTGAGCCGAGACAGGGGAGTAATTCACCCCTCCACTTT.

The chain links TRBV6-5 to TRBJ2-5, with 12 bases aligning to TRBD2. Per the germline V gene, CDR1 is MNHEY and CDR2 is SVGAGI. The CDR3 has 15 residues. J gave up 2 bases and V 7 bases, and 5 bases lay outside the gene matches. The CDR3 is CASTPTSGGQETQYF. The CDR3 DNA is TGTGCCAGCACCCCGACTAGCGGGGGACAAGAGACCCAGTACTTC.

The chain has TRBV5-1 and TRBJ2-7; 9 bases fit TRBD1. CDR1 is SGHRS, CDR2 YFSETQ, per germline. V was pared by 4 bases and J by 4 bases, with 9 bases of the junction left unmatched. This CDR3 has 15 amino acids. CDR3 DNA sequence: TGCGCCAGCAGCGTGATTCCGGGACAGGGATACGAGCAGTACTTC. Its translation: CASSVIPGQGYEQYF. Full variable domain (remainder filled in from reference TRBV5-1 and TRBJ2-7): KAGVTQTPRYLIKTRGQQVTLSCSPISGHRSVSWYQQTPGQGLQFLFEYFSETQRNKGNFPGRFSGRQFSNSRSEMNVSTLELGDSALYLCASSVIPGQGYEQYFGPGTRLTVT.

CDR3 sequence (DNA): TGCGCCAGCAGCTTGGTAGGGGGCGCAGACACTGAAGCTTTCTTT. Protein product: CASSLVGGADTEAFF. The chain carries TRBV5-1 and TRBJ1-1; the match to TRBD1 covers 7 bases. The CDR3 consists of 15 residues. The germline gives CDR1 SGHRS, CDR2 YFSETQ. J was trimmed by 3 bases and V by 0 bases; bases with no gene match: 5.

At least ten counts were recorded for this clone. This chain uses TRBV19 with TRBJ1-1, with 7 bases fitting TRBD1. The length of the CDR3 is 16 residues. CDR1 LNHDA and CDR2 SQIVND come from the germline V gene (reference sequence). J lost 5 bases, V lost 5 bases, and 14 bases had no gene match. CDR3 protein: CASSSRTGPRGTEAFF. The CDR3 DNA reads TGTGCCAGTAGTTCGAGGACAGGCCCCAGGGGGACTGAAGCTTTCTTT.

J is TRBJ1-1 and V is TRBV9; D is undetermined. This CDR3 is built from 14 residues. Trimming took 0 bases from V and 0 from J, leaving 6 bases between them. The V gene's germline CDR1 is SGDLS and CDR2 YYNGEE. In DNA, the CDR3 is TGTGCCAGCAGCGTAGATAATGTGAACACTGAAGCTTTCTTT. This translates into CASSVDNVNTEAFF. Supplemented by reference TRBV9 and TRBJ1-1, the full variable domain reads DSGVTQTPKHLITATGQRVTLRCSPRSGDLSVYWYQQSLDQGLQFLIQYYNGEERAKGNILERFSAQQFPDLHSELNLSSLELGDSALYFCASSVDNVNTEAFFGQGTRLTVV.

The chain carries TRBV7-8 and TRBJ1-6, with 9 positions matching TRBD1. Trimming cost V 6 bases and J 10 bases; bases outside gene matches: 7. Germline CDR1 and CDR2: SGHVS and FQNEAQ. The CDR3 totals 14 residues. The CDR3 region has the DNA TGTGCCAGCAGAGGCGGACAGGGGCGGTCACCCCTCCACTTT. As protein: CASRGGQGRSPLHF.

The gene calls are TRBV6-6 and TRBJ2-2, with 8 bases aligning to TRBD1. The length of the CDR3 is 16 residues. V lost 6 bases to trimming and J lost 1 base; unmatched junction nucleotides: 7. Germline assignment: CDR1 MNHNY and CDR2 SVGAGI (reference sequence). The CDR3 here is CASRPPGTGNTGELFF. The CDR3 DNA is TGTGCCAGCAGACCGCCCGGGACAGGGAACACCGGGGAGCTGTTTTTT.